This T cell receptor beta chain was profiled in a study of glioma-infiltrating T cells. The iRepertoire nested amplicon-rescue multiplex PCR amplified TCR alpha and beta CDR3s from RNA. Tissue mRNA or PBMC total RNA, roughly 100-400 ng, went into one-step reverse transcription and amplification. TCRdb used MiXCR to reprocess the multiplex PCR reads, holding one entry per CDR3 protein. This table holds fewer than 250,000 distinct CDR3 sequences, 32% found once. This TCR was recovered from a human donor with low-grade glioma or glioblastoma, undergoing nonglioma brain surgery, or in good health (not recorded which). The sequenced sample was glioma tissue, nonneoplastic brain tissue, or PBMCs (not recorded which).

The CDR3 DNA reads TGTGCCATCAGTGGTCCGCTGGAGGCCAACGTCCTGACTTTC. Translating it yields CAISGPLEANVLTF. The gene calls are TRBV10-3 and TRBJ2-6; D is unresolved. This CDR3 contains 14 residues. V was shortened by 4 bases and J by 6 bases, with 10 bases between the two germline ends. Germline loops: CDR1 ENHRY, CDR2 SYGVKD.